This TCR beta chain was retrieved from a study of T cells after yellow fever vaccination. Study background: CD3, CD45RA, CCR7 and CD95 staining defined sorted EM, EMRA, CM and Tscm cells. Low-cell-number fractions were prepared with SMART-Seq v4 Ultra Low Input. Study outcomes and limitations: Subsequent to the booster, the majority of primary-vaccination clones reappeared (96% CD4, roughly 90% CD8). Sorted memory subsets on day 0 showed almost all vaccine-responding clonotypes to be undetectable.

TCRdb fed the 5' RACE reads into MiXCR, producing one record per CDR3 protein. The sample includes about 50,000 distinct CDR3 sequences, approximately 6% of them seen just once. This clonotype appeared many times. CDR3 length: 16 residues. Germline lookup yields CDR1 SGHVS and CDR2 FQNEAQ. Trimming cost V 3 bases and J 6 bases; bases outside gene matches: 9. J is TRBJ2-3 and V is TRBV7-8; 10 nucleotides align to TRBD2. The specimen was PBMCs, either bulk or a sorted T-cell subset (CD4+, CD8+, memory, or dextramer-sorted; not recorded which), collected on the day of the yellow fever booster vaccination. The receptor was derived from a man younger than 30 who received the YFV17D yellow fever vaccine. CDR3 protein: CASSFIAGGPGDTQYF. CDR3 bases: TGTGCCAGCAGCTTCATAGCGGGGGGCCCAGGGGATACGCAGTATTTT.